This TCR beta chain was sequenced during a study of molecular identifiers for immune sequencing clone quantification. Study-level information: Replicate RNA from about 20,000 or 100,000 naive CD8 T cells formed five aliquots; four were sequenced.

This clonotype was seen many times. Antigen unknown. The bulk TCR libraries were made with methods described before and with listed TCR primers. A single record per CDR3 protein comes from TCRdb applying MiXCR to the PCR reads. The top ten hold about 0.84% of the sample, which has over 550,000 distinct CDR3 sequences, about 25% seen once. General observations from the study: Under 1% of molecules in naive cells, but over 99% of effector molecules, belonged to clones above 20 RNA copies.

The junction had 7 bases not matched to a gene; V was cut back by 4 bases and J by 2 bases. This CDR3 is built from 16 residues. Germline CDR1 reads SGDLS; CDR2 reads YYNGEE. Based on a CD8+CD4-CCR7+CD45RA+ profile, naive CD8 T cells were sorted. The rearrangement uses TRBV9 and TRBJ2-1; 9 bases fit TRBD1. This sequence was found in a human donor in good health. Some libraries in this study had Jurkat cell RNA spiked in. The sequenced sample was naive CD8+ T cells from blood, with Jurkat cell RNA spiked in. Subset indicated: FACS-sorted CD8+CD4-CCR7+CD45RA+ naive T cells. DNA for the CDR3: TGTGCCAGCAGCACCTGGGGGGACAGGGCCTACAATGAGCAGTTCTTC. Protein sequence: CASSTWGDRAYNEQFF.